This T cell receptor (beta chain) was obtained from a study of T cells in Graves' hyperthyroidism and ophthalmopathy. Looking at the study overall: Initial diagnosis, before any treatment, was when peripheral blood was collected.

Trimming removed 7 bases at V and 4 bases at J, with 17 bases between. The CDR3 contains 14 residues. Germline loops: CDR1 LGHNA, CDR2 YNFKEQ. Amplification targeted TCR beta CDR3 regions from RNA transcripts. In the first-round RT-PCR of the TCR CDR3, the HTBI primer set was used. TCRdb processed the multiplex PCR reads anew with MiXCR; each CDR3 protein has one entry. The sample includes a few hundred thousand distinct CDR3 sequences, roughly 19% of them seen just once. This clonotype was observed at least ten times. Antigen unknown. Among the patients, aged 18 to 65, hyperthyroidism was newly diagnosed and had lasted under 2 months. General observations from the study: The authors' 13 V-J model separated ophthalmopathy from stable hyperthyroidism. Blood also showed most of the thyroid clonotypes that were expanded above 0.001.

The sequenced material came from blood. The receptor's source is a woman aged 18-30 years with Graves' hyperthyroidism. The rearrangement joins TRBV4-2 to TRBJ2-7, with TRBD2 as a possible D gene (5 bases). The CDR3 loop is CASNGEGGLYEQYF. The CDR3 DNA sequence: TGTGCCAGCAACGGCGAGGGCGGGCTATACGAGCAGTACTTC.